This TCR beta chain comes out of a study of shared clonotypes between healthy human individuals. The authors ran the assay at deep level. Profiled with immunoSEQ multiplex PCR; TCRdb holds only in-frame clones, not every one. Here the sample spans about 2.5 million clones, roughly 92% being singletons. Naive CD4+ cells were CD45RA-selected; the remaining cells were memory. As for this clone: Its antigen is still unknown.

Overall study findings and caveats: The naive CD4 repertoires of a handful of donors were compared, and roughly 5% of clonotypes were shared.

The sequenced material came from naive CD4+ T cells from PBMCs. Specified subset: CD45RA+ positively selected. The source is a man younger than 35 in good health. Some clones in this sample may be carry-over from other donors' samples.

CDR3 residues: CASSHRTSGRLKGSTDTQYF. As DNA, the CDR3 is TGTGCCAGCAGTCACAGGACTAGCGGGAGACTTAAGGGGAGCACAGATACGCAGTATTTT. The genes are TRBV11-3 and TRBJ2-3, with 13 bases lining up with TRBD2. Germline V gene lookup returns CDR1 SGHNT and CDR2 YENEEA. The CDR3 sequence is 20 residues long. Trimming at V came to 6 bases and at J to 0 bases, leaving 15 bases not matched to a gene.